This T cell receptor (beta chain) stems from a study of CD8 T cells in ankylosing spondylitis. General observations from the study: Disease-linked clones displayed a CD8+ phenotype and appeared relatively rarely in peripheral blood. Past research had described some motif variants in reactive arthritis synovial fluid and blood. There was a TCR beta motif, made of several highly homologous variants, that appeared characteristic of ankylosing spondylitis blood. Clones tied to disease were said to be significantly enriched in matched ankylosing spondylitis synovial fluid.

Trimming shortened V by 2 bases and J by 4 bases, and 17 bases separated the two germline ends. CDR1 is SQVTM and CDR2 is ANQGSEA in the germline V gene. CDR3 length: 15 residues. Each CDR3 protein gets one entry after TCRdb re-called the 5' RACE reads with MiXCR. The sample consists of 350,000 to 450,000 distinct CDR3 sequences, 20% to 25% of them appearing once. Concerning this clonotype itself: Its matching antigen is unknown.

The source of this sequence is a male donor with ankylosing spondylitis or in good health (not recorded which). The chain is built from TRBV29-1 and TRBJ2-5; D may be TRBD1 (5 bases). Sequencing used blood, either unsorted or a sorted T cell fraction (not recorded which). The CDR3 DNA reads TGCAGCGTTGAATTTGGGGCAGCGTGGTCAGAGACCCAGTACTTC. Protein sequence: CSVEFGAAWSETQYF.